Below, 20 T cell receptor beta chains from the same sample are listed, as sequenced in a study of molecular identifiers for immune sequencing clone quantification. Each CDR3 protein is one row after TCRdb ran MiXCR on the PCR reads. The sample shows more than 300,000 distinct CDR3 sequences, about a fifth of them seen only once. The sequenced sample consisted of naive CD8+ T cells from blood, with Jurkat cell RNA spiked in. Subset indicated: FACS-sorted CD8+CD4-CCR7+CD45RA+ naive T cells. The receptor source for this set is a human donor in good health. Some libraries in this study had Jurkat cell RNA spiked in.

The chain joins TRBV10-1 to TRBJ1-1; no definite D call. V was pared by 2 bases and J by 4 bases, with 11 bases between. Germline CDR1 WNHNN, CDR2 SYGVQD (reference sequence). The CDR3 has 14 amino acids. In DNA, the CDR3 is TGCGCCAGCAGTGAGACCGAGGTGGGCACTGAAGCTTTCTTT. This translates into CASSETEVGTEAFF.

This clonotype was observed a few times. The chain recombines TRBV7-9 with TRBJ1-3; 8 nucleotides agree with TRBD1. This CDR3 contains 15 residues. The junction had 6 bases not matched to a gene; V was cut back by 8 bases and J by 0 bases. Germline V gives CDR1 SEHNR, CDR2 FQNEAQ (reference sequence). The CDR3 protein is CASGGQGYSGNTIYF. The CDR3 DNA reads as TGTGCCAGCGGCGGACAGGGCTACTCTGGAAACACCATATATTTT. The full variable domain, with the rest looked up from reference TRBV7-9 and TRBJ1-3, is DTGVSQNPRHKITKRGQNVTFRCDPISEHNRLYWYRQTLGQGPEFLTYFQNEAQLEKSRLLSDRFSAERPKGSFSTLEIQRTEQGDSAMYLCASGGQGYSGNTIYFGEGSWLTVV.

The sample holds a few counts of this clonotype. The J gene is TRBJ2-1, the V gene TRBV25-1; D remains ambiguous. Per germline, CDR1 MGHDK and CDR2 SYGVNS. Trimming took 4 bases from V and 1 from J, leaving 14 bases between them. The CDR3 loop spans 16 amino acids. The CDR3 DNA follows: TGTGCCAGCAGTGTTTACGTGGCAGGATCCTACAATGAGCAGTTCTTC. Translation gives CASSVYVAGSYNEQFF.

This clonotype appeared many times. The rearrangement joins TRBV19 to TRBJ2-5, with D perhaps matching TRBD1 (6 bases). Trimming shortened V by 5 bases and J by 1 base, and 17 bases separated the two germline ends. CDR1 is LNHDA and CDR2 is SQIVND in the germline V gene (reference sequence). The CDR3 extends over 16 amino acids. CDR3 in amino acids: CASSAHPGHFQETQYF. The CDR3 nucleotides read TGTGCCAGTAGTGCTCACCCGGGACATTTCCAAGAGACCCAGTACTTC.

This clonotype was detected only a few times. The rearrangement links TRBV6-5 to TRBJ1-1, with D perhaps matching TRBD1 (6 bases). From germline, CDR1 is MNHEY and CDR2 SVGAGI. V lost 2 bases to trimming and J lost 2 bases, with 21 bases between them. This CDR3 region has 18 residues. The CDR3 region is CASSYRAYPGTSNTEAFF. The CDR3, as DNA: TGTGCCAGCAGTTACCGTGCCTATCCCGGGACATCCAACACTGAAGCTTTCTTT.

This clonotype was detected many times. The J gene is TRBJ2-3, the V gene TRBV29-1; D not certain. The V gene's germline CDR1 is SQVTM and CDR2 ANQGSEA. The CDR3 length is 15 residues. V lost 0 bases and J lost 2, with 12 bases in between. The CDR3 bases are TGCAGCGTTGAAGATCGAAGGCAACTCACAGATACGCAGTATTTT. It codes for CSVEDRRQLTDTQYF.

This clonotype was seen repeatedly, ten times or more. One end of the junction varies from germline; a read error may be responsible. The V call is TRBV4-1, the J call TRBJ2-6; 9 bases map to TRBD1. The germline V gene encodes CDR1 MGHRA and CDR2 YSYEKL. The CDR3 is made up of 18 amino acids. The CDR3 sequence: CASRQAGTGHPGANVLTF. Written as DNA, the CDR3 is TGCGCCAGCAGGCAAGCCGGGACAGGGCATCCTGGGGCCAACGTCCTGACTTTC.

Many counts were recorded for this clonotype. The rearrangement uses TRBV28 and TRBJ2-2; unclear D gene. Germline-derived CDR1 and CDR2 are MDHEN and SYDVKM. Trimming shortened V by 3 bases and J by 4 bases, and 12 bases separated the two germline ends. The length of the CDR3 is 15 residues. The CDR3 bases are TGTGCCAGCAGTTTTTCTCCTACGGGCACCGGGGAGCTGTTTTTT. Its protein is CASSFSPTGTGELFF.

Ten or more counts support this clonotype. The CDR3 region is CASSPEGMEDEKLFF. Here the CDR3 DNA reads TGCGCCAGCAGCCCCGAAGGGATGGAGGATGAAAAACTGTTTTTT. The chain combines TRBV4-1 with TRBJ1-4; no clear D gene. V lost 4 bases and J 6 bases, leaving 15 bases between the germline ends. Germline values: CDR1 MGHRA, CDR2 YSYEKL. The length of the CDR3 is 15 residues.

Note on this clonotype: A much larger clone differs from this one at a single base, so this may be a read error. V usage is TRBV7-9 and J usage is TRBJ2-7; D is perhaps TRBD1 (6 bases). V lost 4 bases to trimming and J lost 4 bases, with 14 bases between them. This CDR3 spans 14 amino acids. Germline loops: CDR1 SEHNR, CDR2 FQNEAQ (reference sequence). In nucleotides, the CDR3 is TGTGCCAGCAGCTCTGGAGTCAGGGGATACGAGCAGTACTTC. Translating gives CASSSGVRGYEQYF.

This clonotype was detected a few times. The chain has TRBV27 and TRBJ2-3, with no clear D. The CDR3 length is 14 residues. Looked up from germline, CDR1 is MNHEY and CDR2 is SMNVEV (reference sequence). Trimming removed 2 bases from V and 2 bases from J, with 8 bases in between. The CDR3 sequence is CASSLVDPTDTQYF. The CDR3 bases are TGTGCCAGCAGTTTAGTAGACCCCACAGATACGCAGTATTTT.

Comment on this clonotype: This could be a read error, since a much larger clone is one nucleotide away. V and J are TRBV6-1 and TRBJ2-7; D gene uncertain. V shed 8 bases and J shed 8 bases, with 22 bases lying between them. This CDR3 contains 14 residues. CDR1 MNHNS and CDR2 SASEGT come from the germline V gene. The CDR3 spells CASPQIKQDYKQYF. DNA for the CDR3: TGTGCCAGCCCACAAATAAAACAAGATTACAAGCAGTACTTC.

This clonotype was detected many times. The CDR3, as DNA: TGTGCCAGCAGCCCTAGTGCGCTGATGGTGACAGATACGCAGTATTTT. Protein sequence: CASSPSALMVTDTQYF. The chain recombines TRBV7-2 with TRBJ2-3, with D hard to call. The germline V and J ends were trimmed by 5 bases and 3 bases, with 18 bases remaining between them. The CDR3 totals 16 residues. Germline loops: CDR1 SGHTA, CDR2 FQGNSA.

In this sample, this clonotype turned up a few times. This chain joins TRBV6-2 or TRBV6-3 and TRBJ2-7; the D gene is possibly TRBD2 (5 bases). The germline V and J ends were trimmed by 2 bases and 6 bases, with 23 bases remaining between them. The CDR3 contains 17 residues. Germline V gene data show CDR1 as MNHEY and CDR2 as SVGEGT. The CDR3 DNA is TGTGCCAGCAGTTACCCGAGTACTAACCTTCGGACTGGCGAGCAGTACTTC. This codes for CASSYPSTNLRTGEQYF.

This clonotype was counted a few times. This chain links TRBV6-2 or TRBV6-3 with TRBJ1-5, with D possibly being TRBD1 (5 bases). CDR1 and CDR2 from the germline V gene are MNHEY and SVGEGT. V was shortened by 0 bases and J by 2 bases, with 8 bases between the two germline ends. The CDR3 is 15 residues long. CDR3 sequence: CASSYSGVGNQPQHF. The DNA for the CDR3 is TGTGCCAGCAGTTACTCGGGGGTGGGCAATCAGCCCCAGCATTTT.

Many counts were recorded for this clonotype. The V and J genes are TRBV13 and TRBJ2-7, with D tentatively TRBD1 or TRBD2 (5 bases each). This CDR3 is 17 amino acids long. Germline values: CDR1 PRHDT, CDR2 FYEKMQ (reference sequence). V dropped 0 bases and J dropped 6 bases, with 21 bases sitting between them. This chain's CDR3 is CASSLGLYHLRGGEQYF. The CDR3, as DNA: TGTGCCAGCAGCTTAGGCCTTTATCATCTACGGGGCGGCGAGCAGTACTTC. The full variable domain, rest sourced from reference TRBV13 and TRBJ2-7, is AAGVIQSPRHLIKEKRETATLKCYPIPRHDTVYWYQQGPGQDPQFLISFYEKMQSDKGSIPDRFSAQQFSDYHSELNMSSLELGDSALYFCASSLGLYHLRGGEQYFGPGTRLTVT.

This clonotype came up many times. This chain uses TRBV5-6 with TRBJ2-7, with D tentatively TRBD1 or TRBD2 (5 bases each). The V end lost 3 bases, the J end lost 2 bases, and 12 bases lay between the germline ends. In germline, CDR1 is SGHDT, CDR2 YYEEEE. This CDR3 region has 14 residues. The CDR3 bases are TGTGCCAGCAGCTGGGGGACCGCCGCCTACGAGCAGTACTTC. The encoded protein is CASSWGTAAYEQYF.

The table lists this clonotype with many counts. The chain recombines TRBV6-6 with TRBJ2-7; a weak D match, TRBD2 (6 bases). Germline assignment: CDR1 MNHNY and CDR2 SVGAGI (reference sequence). V lost 3 bases and J lost 6, with 12 bases in between. This CDR3 has 13 residues. CDR3 in DNA: TGTGCCAGCAGTTATCTGGCGGGACGCGAGCAGTACTTC. This gives the protein CASSYLAGREQYF.

The chain uses TRBV4-3 and TRBJ2-7; perhaps TRBD1 as D (6 bases). This CDR3 region has 15 residues. The V end was cut by 3 bases, the J end by 4 bases, with 16 bases between. Germline values: CDR1 LGHNA, CDR2 YSLEER. The CDR3 sequence is CASSQNRVERYEQYF. For the CDR3, the DNA is TGCGCCAGCAGCCAGAACAGGGTTGAAAGGTACGAGCAGTACTTC.

The chain joins TRBV5-3 to TRBJ1-2; unclear D gene. TRBV5-3 is designated an ORF whose function remains uncertain. Deletions cut 8 bases from V and 0 bases from J, with 14 bases between. The CDR3 has 14 residues. The CDR3 DNA reads as TGTGCCAGCAGCATGCCCCAGACTAACTATGGCTACACCTTC. It encodes CASSMPQTNYGYTF.